The 23 T cell receptor beta chains given below trace back to one sample, sequenced in a study of metastatic and nonmetastatic thyroid tumors. None of the patients had undergone any treatment ahead of thyroid surgery. TCRdb reprocessed the PCR reads using MiXCR. The table includes 75,000 to 100,000 clones, roughly 13% detected once. Input material: blood. The receptors come from a female donor with papillary thyroid cancer or a benign thyroid nodule (not recorded which). Some clones in this sample may be carry-over from other donors' samples.

This clone was seen many times. The chain has TRBV28 and TRBJ2-1; D might be TRBD1 or TRBD2, each matching 5 bases. V shed 1 base and J shed 13 bases, with 20 bases lying between them. This CDR3 has 15 amino acids. Per the germline V gene, CDR1 is MDHEN and CDR2 is SYDVKM. CDR3 DNA: TGTGCCAGCAGTTTATTAGGGGAACTGGGGGTAGGACAGTTCTTC. Translating gives CASSLLGELGVGQFF.

This clone was picked up many times. The chain carries TRBV30 and TRBJ1-5; 10 bases map to TRBD1. The CDR3 is 13 amino acids. Trimming took 5 bases from V and 5 from J; bases not matched to a gene: 3. Germline lookup yields CDR1 GTSNPN and CDR2 SVGIG (reference sequence). Here the CDR3 DNA reads TGTGCCTGGGGACAGGGGGTCCATCAGCCCCAGCATTTT. Amino acid sequence: CAWGQGVHQPQHF. The full variable domain, rest sourced from reference TRBV30 and TRBJ1-5, is SQTIHQWPATLVQPVGSPLSLECTVEGTSNPNLYWYRQAAGRGLQLLFYSVGIGQISSEVPQNLSASRPQDRQFILSSKKLLLSDSGFYLCAWGQGVHQPQHFGDGTRLSIL.

The CDR3: CASSSWTSQASPLHF. The CDR3 DNA follows: TGTGCCAGCAGCTCCTGGACTTCCCAAGCTTCACCCCTCCACTTT. The chain is built from TRBV7-9 and TRBJ1-6, with D unresolved. Trimming shortened V by 4 bases and J by 9 bases, and 16 bases separated the two germline ends. CDR3 length equals 15 residues. Germline V lookup: CDR1 SEHNR, CDR2 FQNEAQ (reference sequence).

This clone appeared many times. The chain combines TRBV6-2 or TRBV6-3 with TRBJ1-1; D is unclear. The ends were cut back, 0 bases at V and 1 base at J, with 12 bases in the middle. The CDR3 has 16 residues. The germline CDR1 and CDR2 sequences are MNHEY and SVGEGT. Here the CDR3 DNA reads TGTGCCAGCAGTTACTCGACGCAGGTCTCGAACACTGAAGCTTTCTTT. Residues: CASSYSTQVSNTEAFF.

V and J are TRBV6-6 and TRBJ1-1; no clear D. CDR3 size: 14 residues. Germline V lookup: CDR1 MNHNY, CDR2 SVGAGI (reference sequence). Between the trimmed V and J ends, which lost 0 bases and 8 bases, there was a span of 13 bases. The CDR3 reads CASSYSWERNEAFF. The CDR3 region has the DNA TGTGCCAGCAGTTACTCTTGGGAAAGAAACGAAGCTTTCTTT.

In this sample, this clone turned up many times. The rearrangement joins TRBV6-2 or TRBV6-3 to TRBJ2-2; no clear D gene. CDR1 and CDR2 from the germline V gene are MNHEY and SVGEGT. This CDR3 has 14 amino acids. The V end was cut by 5 bases, the J end by 4 bases, with 11 bases between. CDR3 sequence (DNA): TGTGCCAGCAGTGACAACAGAGCCACCGGGGAGCTGTTTTTT. It translates to CASSDNRATGELFF.

For this clone: A much larger clone lies a single base off, so this may be a read error. This specimen includes other DNA sequences encoding the same CDR3. V and J are TRBV11-1 and TRBJ2-2, with 10 bases lining up with TRBD1. The V gene's germline CDR1 is SGHAT and CDR2 FQDESV (reference sequence). The length of the CDR3 is 16 residues. V lost 5 bases, J lost 11 bases, and 14 bases stayed unmatched. The CDR3 DNA reads as TGTGCCAGCAGCCCCGGCGAGACAGGGGGCATCGGTGAGCTGTTTTTT. Encoded protein: CASSPGETGGIGELFF.

This clone was observed a handful of times. This clone may be a read error of a much larger clone one base away. At the DNA level, this CDR3 is encoded by other sequences in the same sample as well. The chain employs TRBV29-1 and TRBJ2-7, with a possible D match to TRBD1 (5 bases). The V gene lost 0 bases and the J gene lost 9 bases, with 18 bases spanning the gap. Germline assignment: CDR1 SQVTM and CDR2 ANQGSEA. The CDR3 contains 14 residues. The CDR3 region is CSVEDLGHGRGQYF. CDR3 DNA sequence: TGCAGCGTTGAAGATCTTGGACACGGGCGTGGGCAGTACTTC.

The rearrangement joins TRBV20-1 to TRBJ2-1; 9 nucleotides match TRBD2. CDR3 length equals 14 residues. V dropped 3 bases and J dropped 6; count of bases not matched to a gene: 6. CDR1 is DFQATT, CDR2 SNEGSKA, per germline (reference sequence). The CDR3 reads CSASGAGGINEQFF. Written as DNA, the CDR3 is TGCAGTGCTAGTGGAGCGGGAGGCATCAATGAGCAGTTCTTC.

At least ten counts were recorded for this clone. The V gene is TRBV10-3, the J gene TRBJ2-3; D tentatively fits TRBD1 or TRBD2 (5 bases each). CDR1 ENHRY and CDR2 SYGVKD come from the germline V gene. Trimming cost V 7 bases and J 2 bases, with 13 bases left between them. This CDR3 region has 14 residues. CDR3 nucleotide sequence: TGTGCCATCAAAGAGGGGACCGTCACAGATACGCAGTATTTT. This translates into CAIKEGTVTDTQYF.

This clone occurred many times. V is TRBV10-3 and J is TRBJ2-5; 8 bases fit TRBD1. Germline assignment: CDR1 ENHRY and CDR2 SYGVKD. Germline trimming cut 2 bases from V and 5 bases from J; bases unmatched to any gene: 4. This CDR3 spans 14 amino acids. The CDR3 DNA sequence: TGTGCCATCAGTGAGACAGGGGGTAGCGAGACCCAGTACTTC. Translating gives CAISETGGSETQYF.

Comment on this clone: Just one base apart from a much larger clone, this may be a read error. The chain recombines TRBV28 with TRBJ1-4; D is possibly TRBD1 (5 bases). Germline V gene sequence: CDR1 MDHEN, CDR2 SYDVKM. V was cut by 5 bases and J by 6 bases, with 19 bases left in between. The CDR3 has 16 amino acids. The DNA of the CDR3 is TGTGCCAGCAGTCTTGGGTCGGGTAGGGGTGATGAAAAACTGTTTTTT. Protein sequence: CASSLGSGRGDEKLFF.

There are many counts of this clone. The CDR3: CASSDGRLGTDTQYF. The DNA of the CDR3 is TGTGCCAGCTCAGACGGTAGACTCGGCACAGATACGCAGTATTTT. V is TRBV18 and J is TRBJ2-3; D gene ambiguous. The CDR3 has 15 amino acids. Germline assignment: CDR1 KGHSH and CDR2 LQKENI. V lost 5 bases and J 1 base, leaving 13 bases between the germline ends.

This clone came up a few times. Because it lacks the conserved phenylalanine or tryptophan at the end, this CDR3 is likely a read error. The rearrangement uses TRBV4-2 and TRBJ2-7; the D call may be TRBD1 or TRBD2 (5 bases each). The germline gives CDR1 LGHNA, CDR2 YNFKEQ. The CDR3 has 15 amino acids. V was trimmed by 1 base and J by 7 bases, leaving 17 bases between them. The CDR3 DNA follows: TGTGCCAGCAGCCAAGGTGGGGGAGACCGTTTTGAGCAGTACTCC. Its protein is CASSQGGGDRFEQYS.

This clone was counted ten times or more. The CDR3 DNA sequence: TGCAGTGCCCCCCGCTTGACAGGGGAGTCTGAAAAACTGTTTTTT. It codes for CSAPRLTGESEKLFF. The V call is TRBV20-1, the J call TRBJ1-4, with TRBD1 identical over 8 bases. The germline V gene has CDR1 DFQATT and CDR2 SNEGSKA (reference sequence). CDR3 length: 15 amino acids. With V trimmed by 6 bases and J by 7 bases, 13 bases remained unmatched.

This chain joins TRBV20-1 and TRBJ2-3; 9 positions agree with TRBD1. The germline CDR1 and CDR2 sequences are DFQATT and SNEGSKA (reference sequence). V shed 4 bases, J shed 6 bases, and the junction held 5 bases outside the gene matches. This CDR3 has 13 residues. CDR3: CSAKGQGLDTQYF. CDR3 DNA sequence: TGCAGTGCTAAGGGACAGGGACTGGATACGCAGTATTTT.

This clone was counted ten times or more. The V gene is TRBV30, the J gene TRBJ2-3; D not certain. Germline V gives CDR1 GTSNPN, CDR2 SVGIG (reference sequence). V lost 5 bases and J lost 7, with 10 bases in between. The CDR3 has 11 residues. This chain's CDR3 is CAWEVGYTQYF. CDR3 coding DNA: TGTGCCTGGGAGGTGGGGTATACGCAGTATTTT.

This clone was seen ten or more times. The chain combines TRBV7-9 with TRBJ2-5, with a weak D call TRBD1 (6 bases). The CDR3 length is 15 residues. V gave up 1 base and J gave up 5 bases, with 14 bases separating them. Germline values: CDR1 SEHNR, CDR2 FQNEAQ (reference sequence). The CDR3 here is CASSLGAGEWETQYF. The CDR3 bases are TGTGCCAGCAGCTTAGGGGCAGGGGAATGGGAGACCCAGTACTTC.

There are many counts of this clone. The chain employs TRBV29-1 and TRBJ2-3; 8 nucleotides match TRBD1. The CDR3 has 11 residues. Germline CDR1 and CDR2: SQVTM and ANQGSEA. Trimming at V came to 6 bases and at J to 6 bases, leaving 2 bases not matched to a gene. The CDR3 bases are TGCAGCGTGGCAGGGGGCGATACGCAGTATTTT. Its protein product is CSVAGGDTQYF.

This clone showed up just a few times. This may come from a read error, since a much larger clone is one base off. The V gene is TRBV5-4, the J gene TRBJ2-1, with D possibly matching TRBD2 (5 bases). The V and J ends lost 4 bases and 3 bases respectively, with 8 bases between them. The CDR3 extends over 13 amino acids. Germline-derived CDR1 and CDR2 are SGHNT and YYREEE (reference sequence). CDR3 protein: CASSGSCYNEQFF. The DNA of the CDR3 is TGTGCCAGCAGCGGGAGCTGCTACAATGAGCAGTTCTTC.

This clone occurred many times. The J gene is TRBJ1-3, the V gene TRBV18; 7 positions agree with TRBD1. The ends lost 3 bases at V and 0 bases at J; junction bases unmatched: 5. Germline CDR1 and CDR2: KGHSH and LQKENI. The CDR3 spans 16 residues. CDR3 protein: CASSPGQQNSGNTIYF. For the CDR3, the DNA is TGTGCCAGCTCACCGGGACAGCAAAACTCTGGAAACACCATATATTTT. The variable domain in full, completed from reference TRBV18 and TRBJ1-3, reads NAGVMQNPRHLVRRRGQEARLRCSPMKGHSHVYWYRQLPEEGLKFMVYLQKENIIDESGMPKERFSAEFPKEGPSILRIQQVVRGDSAAYFCASSPGQQNSGNTIYFGEGSWLTVV.

Turning to this clone: The junction and the germline gene differ at one end; a read error may be behind it. Other DNA sequences from this sample encode an identical CDR3 as well. The chain joins TRBV12-3 or TRBV12-4 to TRBJ2-5; TRBD1 aligns across 8 bases. The CDR3 is 14 amino acids. In nucleotides, the CDR3 is TGTGCCAGCAGCTACACAGGGGGAATAGAGACACAGTACTTC. This encodes CASSYTGGIETQYF.

This clone showed up just a few times. The V call is TRBV5-4, the J call TRBJ2-3; D not resolved. CDR3 length: 13 amino acids. Germline CDR1 reads SGHNT; CDR2 reads YYREEE (reference sequence). Trimming removed 2 bases from V and 0 bases from J, with 4 bases in between. The CDR3 region has the DNA TGTGCCAGCAGCTTCGAGAGCACAGATACGCAGTATTTT. Amino acid sequence: CASSFESTDTQYF.